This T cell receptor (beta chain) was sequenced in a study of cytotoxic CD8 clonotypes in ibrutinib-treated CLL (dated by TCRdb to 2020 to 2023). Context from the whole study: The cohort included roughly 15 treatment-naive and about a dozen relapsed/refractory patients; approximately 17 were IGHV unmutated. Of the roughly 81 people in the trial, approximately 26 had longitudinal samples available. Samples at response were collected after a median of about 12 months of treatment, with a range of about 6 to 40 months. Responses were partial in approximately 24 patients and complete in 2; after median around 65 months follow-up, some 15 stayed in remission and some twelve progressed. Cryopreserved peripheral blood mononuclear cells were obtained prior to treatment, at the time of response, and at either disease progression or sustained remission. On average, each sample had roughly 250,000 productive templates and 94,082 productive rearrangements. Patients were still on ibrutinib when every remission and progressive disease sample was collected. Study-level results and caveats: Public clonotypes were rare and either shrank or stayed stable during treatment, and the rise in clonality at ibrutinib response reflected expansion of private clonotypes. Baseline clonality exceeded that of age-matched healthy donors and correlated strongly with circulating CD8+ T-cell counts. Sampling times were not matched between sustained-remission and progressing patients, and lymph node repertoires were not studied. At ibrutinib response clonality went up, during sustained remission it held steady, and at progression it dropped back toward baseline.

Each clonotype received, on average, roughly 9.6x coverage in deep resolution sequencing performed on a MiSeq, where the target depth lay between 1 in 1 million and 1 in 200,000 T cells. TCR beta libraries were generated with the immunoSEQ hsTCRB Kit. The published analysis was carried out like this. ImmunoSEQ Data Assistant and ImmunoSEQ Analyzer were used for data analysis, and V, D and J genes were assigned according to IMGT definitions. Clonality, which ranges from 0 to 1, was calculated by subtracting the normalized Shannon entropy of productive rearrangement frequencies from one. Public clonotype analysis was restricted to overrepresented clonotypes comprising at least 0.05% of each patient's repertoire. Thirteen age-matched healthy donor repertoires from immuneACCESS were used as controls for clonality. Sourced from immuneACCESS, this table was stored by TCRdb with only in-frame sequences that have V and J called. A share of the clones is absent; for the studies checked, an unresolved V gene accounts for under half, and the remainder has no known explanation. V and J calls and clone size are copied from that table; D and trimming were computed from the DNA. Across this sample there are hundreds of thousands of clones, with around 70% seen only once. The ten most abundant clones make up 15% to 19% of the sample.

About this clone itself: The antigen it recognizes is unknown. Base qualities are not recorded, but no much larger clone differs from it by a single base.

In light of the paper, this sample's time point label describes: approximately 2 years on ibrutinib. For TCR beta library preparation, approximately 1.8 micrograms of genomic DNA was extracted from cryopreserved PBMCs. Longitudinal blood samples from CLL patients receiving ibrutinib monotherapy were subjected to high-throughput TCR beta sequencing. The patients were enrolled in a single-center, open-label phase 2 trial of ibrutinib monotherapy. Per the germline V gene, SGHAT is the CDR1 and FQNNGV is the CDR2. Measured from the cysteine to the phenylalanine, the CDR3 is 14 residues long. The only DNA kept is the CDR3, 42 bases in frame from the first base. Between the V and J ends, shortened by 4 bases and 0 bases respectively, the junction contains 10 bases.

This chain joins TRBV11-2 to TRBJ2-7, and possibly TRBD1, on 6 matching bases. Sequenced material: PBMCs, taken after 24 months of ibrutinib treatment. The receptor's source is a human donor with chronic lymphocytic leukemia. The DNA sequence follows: TGTGCCAGCAGCTCCTGGGGGCACTCCTACGAGCAGTACTTC. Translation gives CASSSWGHSYEQYF.